The present entry profiles one T cell receptor (beta chain) with its context. It has no known antigen specificity. Base qualities are missing; no much larger clone stands one base away. The library relied on RACE. The listed sequencing device is NextSeq 500. Library preparation attached unique molecular identifiers to individual cDNA molecules for quantitative, reproducible TCR counting. For every blood RNA sample, sequencing covered both the TCR alpha and TCR beta chains. The authors' pipeline ran thus. The median number of TCRs per sample was 95,638, ranging from about 23,224 to 690,600. The Decombinator software suite was used to annotate the V, J and CDR3 of the TCR reads. For PS versus PT1 abundance plots, all samples were subsampled to the same number of TCRs (28,000). TCRs were defined as expanded if absent before sensitization and observed at least eight times at the 2-week time point. Through fastp at Q25 and MiXCR, TCRdb rebuilt clones from the public reads, retaining in-frame beta chains. Entries are consolidated by CDR3 protein sequence, retaining the most common genes and DNA. Here the V and J calls rest on TCRdb's processing, not on the authors' analysis. The sample includes roughly 40,000 distinct CDR3 sequences, with about 10% observed a single time. The ten most abundant clones make up approximately 5.9% of the sample.

This specimen belongs to a study of human T cells and chemical hapten exposure (dated by TCRdb to the early 2020s). The study in broad terms: For sensitization, 2% DPC in acetone was applied to a roughly 2 cm by roughly 2 cm area of upper inner arm skin. Blood for TCR sequencing was provided by twenty-nine alopecia patients at one to four time points (pre-sensitization, 2, 6 and 24 weeks). Alopecia areata with under or over 50% scalp involvement, alopecia totalis and alopecia universalis were represented in the patient cohort, which was mostly female. Peripheral blood TCR repertoire changes were tracked in vivo in alopecia patients during primary and secondary sensitization to the hapten diphenylcyclopropenone (DPC). Libraries were pooled for sequencing, and variation in per-sample TCR yields was attributed mainly to small differences in library volumes within the pool. Patients additionally received weekly therapeutic DPC doses to the scalp throughout the roughly 25-week study period. Patch testing on the upper back used Finn chambers containing 0.01% DPC, with scoring done after 6 days according to International Contact Dermatitis Research Group standards. Blood was sampled from patients pre-sensitization (week 0) and at 2, 6 and about 24 weeks after DPC sensitization. The investigation overall reported the following: All patients had alopecia, a presumed autoimmune disease, so their immune response might differ from that of healthy individuals. Compared with pre-sensitization or healthy control sets, expanded TCRs formed significantly more large CDR3 similarity clusters, which is consistent with antigen-driven responses. Repeated subsampling changed both the strength of the expansion versus patch-test correlation and the threshold at which the correlation became significant. No change with DPC sensitization was found in the number of TCRs above 1 in 1000 frequency, and no evidence of global repertoire structure alterations was found. The number of PT1 expanded TCRs positively correlated with patch test score, significant at thresholds 8, 16 and 32 but not 4.

Read against the paper, the sample's time point label means: pre-sensitization, week 0. Per the publication, the treatment or condition label means: therapeutic diphenylcyclopropenone sensitization with weekly scalp DPC. At each patch-test visit, blood was drawn before the patch test was applied. To be eligible, patients had to be aged 18 to 70, diagnosed with alopecia and judged suitable for DPC therapy, while pregnant patients were excluded. Total RNA was extracted from unfractionated whole blood collected in Tempus Blood RNA tubes. The clonotype comes from a man younger than 40 with alopecia areata. Some clones in this sample may be carry-over from other donors' samples. The sample consisted of whole blood, taken in connection with sensitization to the hapten diphenylcyclopropenone (DPC).

The CDR3 amino acid sequence is: CASSYVRTGDGYTF. The sequence in DNA is TGTGCCAGCAGTTACGTCCGAACAGGGGATGGCTACACCTTC. The chain uses TRBV6-5 and TRBJ1-2; 7 middle bases align to TRBD1. Spanning cysteine to phenylalanine, the CDR3 consists of 14 amino acids. The entry retains the CDR3 DNA only, 42 bases that are in frame from base 1. After removal of 2 bases from V and 6 bases from J, the junction retains 6 bases not matched to a gene. From a lookup of the germline V gene, CDR1 and CDR2 are MNHEY and SVGAGI.